This T cell receptor beta chain is from a study of blood T cell repertoires in COVID-19. Looking at the study overall: The samples span acute and convalescent COVID-19 from the United States, Italy and Spain. In each case, the material was cDNA or gDNA derived from T cells, B-cell-depleted T cells, or PBMCs.

Original analysis: Nucleated cell number was recorded as an estimate derived from reference gene primer amplification. Assay: immunoSEQ multiplex PCR; the TCRdb copy retains only in-frame clones and omits some. V and J calls and clone size are those listed in that table; D and trimming were worked out from the DNA. The data contain approximately 500,000 clones, roughly nine tenths of them singletons. The sequencing sample was made of peripheral blood. This clonotype was obtained from a woman aged 50 to 65 with COVID-19, enrolled during active disease.

The CDR3, as DNA: TGTGCCAGCAGTTCCGAAGACGGCGGGCCCCAGCATTTT. Amino acid sequence: CASSSEDGGPQHF. V usage is TRBV6-5 and J usage is TRBJ1-5; D is unclear. Trimming shortened V by 4 bases and J by 9 bases, and 13 bases separated the two germline ends. The CDR3 length is 13 residues. Germline CDR1 and CDR2: MNHEY and SVGAGI.